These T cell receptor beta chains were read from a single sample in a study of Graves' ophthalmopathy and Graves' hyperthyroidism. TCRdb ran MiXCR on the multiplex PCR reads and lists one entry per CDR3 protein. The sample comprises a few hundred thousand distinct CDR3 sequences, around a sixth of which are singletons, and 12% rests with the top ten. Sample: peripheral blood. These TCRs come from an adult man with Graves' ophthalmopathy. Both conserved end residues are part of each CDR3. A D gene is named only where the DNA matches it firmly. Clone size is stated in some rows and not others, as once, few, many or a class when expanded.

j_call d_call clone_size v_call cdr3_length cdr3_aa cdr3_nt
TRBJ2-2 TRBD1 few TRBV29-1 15 CSVDPGGANTGELFF TGCAGCGTAGACCCAGGGGGCGCGAACACCGGGGAGCTGTTTTTT
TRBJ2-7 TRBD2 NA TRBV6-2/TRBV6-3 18 CASSYGLAGGGDSYEQSF TGTGCCAGCAGTTACGGACTAGCGGGAGGGGGGGACTCCTACGAGCAGTCCTTC
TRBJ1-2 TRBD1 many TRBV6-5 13 CASSYYRGDGYTF TGTGCCAGCAGTTACTACAGGGGGGATGGCTACACCTTC
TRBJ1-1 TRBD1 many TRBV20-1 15 CSASRQGRVSLEAFF TGCAGTGCTAGTAGACAGGGGAGGGTCTCCCTTGAAGCTTTCTTT
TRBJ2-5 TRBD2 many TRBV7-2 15 CASSLASGSEETQYF TGTGCCAGCAGCTTAGCTAGCGGGAGTGAGGAGACCCAGTACTTC
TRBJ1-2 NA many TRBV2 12 CASSPTRDGYTF TGTGCCAGCAGCCCTACCCGAGATGGCTACACCTTC
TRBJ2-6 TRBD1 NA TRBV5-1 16 CPSSLDRGAGANVLTF TGCCCCAGCAGCTTAGACAGGGGGGCCGGGGCCAACGTCCTGACTTTC
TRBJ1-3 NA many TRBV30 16 CAWSGGAGDFGNTIYF TGTGCCTGGAGTGGGGGGGCGGGCGATTTCGGAAACACCATATATTTT
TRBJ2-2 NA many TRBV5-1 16 CASSLLQDSSTGELFF TGCGCCAGCAGCTTGTTACAGGACTCGTCCACCGGGGAGCTGTTTTTT
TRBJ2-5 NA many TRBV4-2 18 CASSHREGGQESQETQYF TGTGCCAGCAGCCATAGAGAGGGAGGACAGGAAAGTCAAGAGACCCAGTACTTC
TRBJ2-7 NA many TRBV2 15 CASSEGGATSYEQYF TGTGCCAGCAGTGAAGGTGGGGCTACCTCCTACGAGCAGTACTTC
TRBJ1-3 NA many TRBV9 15 CASSVAGQPGNTIYF TGTGCCAGCAGCGTAGCAGGGCAGCCTGGAAACACCATATATTTT